This T cell receptor beta chain was identified during a study of persistence of HIV-infected CD4 T cells. Concerning this clone itself: What it recognizes is unknown.

Study results and caveats: TCR analyses could not target the rare provirus-carrying CMV-responding cells. TCR oligoclonality correlated with proviral oligoclonality in the same sorted populations.

This nonspecific control used anti-CD3/anti-CD28 bead stimulation of CD4+ T cells. Responding CD4+ T cells were sorted by upregulation of both CD40 ligand and CD69. The libraries were made with immunoSEQ version 4 in survey mode. Genomic DNA was diluted to roughly 9.4 ng/uL, up to roughly 1 ug per sample. The protocol was immunoSEQ multiplex PCR, while the TCRdb copy is restricted to in-frame clones and leaves out a portion. The sample lists about 43,000 clones, roughly 90% occurring once. The sample consisted of CD4+ T cells sorted from PBMCs after approximately 18-hour stimulation, taken from a patient who received antiretroviral therapy. This clonotype was sampled from an adult man with HIV who was CMV-seropositive.

The CDR3 loop is CASSFTDSNEKLFF. CDR3 in DNA: TGTGCCAGCAGCTTTACGGACAGTAATGAAAAACTGTTTTTT. The chain has TRBV5-5 and TRBJ1-4; maybe TRBD1 (6 bases). CDR3 length equals 14 residues. The ends were cut back, 2 bases at V and 4 bases at J, with 9 bases in the middle. Looked up from germline, CDR1 is SGHKS and CDR2 is YYEKEE (reference sequence).